This TCR beta chain is from a study of OX40 agonist ivuxolimab in advanced cancers. For the study at large: The dose-escalation cohort was approximately 84% male, with a mean age of about 58 years, ranging roughly 23 to 90. Eligibility rules accepted prior anti-PD-1, anti-PD-L1 or anti-CTLA-4 therapy, and under 45% had some.

The CDR3 loop spans 11 amino acids. The V gene's germline CDR1 is SNHLY and CDR2 FYNNEI. Between the trimmed V and J ends, which lost 6 bases and 6 bases, there was a span of 9 bases. Study observations and caveats: Nonresponders included some who also had low normalized T-cell clonal expansion. At 0.1-3.0 mg/kg, partial responders had clonal expansion among the lowest observed.

The assay was immunoSEQ multiplex PCR, and TCRdb's table has in-frame clones only and misses some. Among roughly 77,000 clones, 75% to 90% were seen once, and the ten largest hold 2% to 2.5%. Points on this clone: The antigen remains unidentified.

The material was CD4+ or CD8+ T cells sorted from blood, obtained in a trial of the OX40 agonist ivuxolimab. The chain employs TRBV2 and TRBJ2-7, with D perhaps matching TRBD1 (6 bases). This clonotype originated in an adult with an advanced solid tumor such as melanoma, head and neck, liver or kidney cancer. The CDR3 spells CASRGASEQYF. The CDR3 DNA sequence: TGTGCCAGCAGGGGGGCGTCCGAGCAGTACTTC.